Shown below are 22 T cell receptor beta chains from a single sample sequenced in a study of cytomegalovirus exposure and HLA in healthy donors. The PCR made use of 60 Vbeta and 13 Jbeta primers. The data were produced by immunoSEQ multiplex PCR, yet TCRdb's version contains in-frame clones alone and is incomplete. Of approximately 110,000 clones listed, around 69% were seen once; the top ten hold roughly 8.2%. Sequencing was done on a sample of PBMCs. The receptors originated from a woman between 40 and 50 years old in good health and CMV-seropositive.

The rearrangement links TRBV7-2 to TRBJ1-2, with 8 bases aligning to TRBD1. Germline CDR1 is SGHTA and CDR2 is FQGNSA. The junction had 10 bases not matched to a gene; V was cut back by 2 bases and J by 8 bases. This CDR3 has 15 residues. The CDR3: CASSLILTGAGGYTF. The CDR3 nucleotides read TGTGCCAGCAGCTTAATCCTGACAGGGGCAGGCGGCTACACCTTC.

CDR3 sequence (DNA): TGTGCCAGCAGCTTTGGGACAGGGGCGATCGAGCAGTACTTC. This sequence encodes CASSFGTGAIEQYF. The rearrangement joins TRBV13 to TRBJ2-7, with 10 bases that match TRBD1. The CDR3 covers 14 residues. Losses at the gene ends were 3 bases for V and 6 bases for J; bases not matched to a gene: 5. Germline assignment: CDR1 PRHDT and CDR2 FYEKMQ (reference sequence).

The chain uses TRBV7-2 and TRBJ2-7, with 7 nucleotides matching TRBD1. This CDR3 is built from 15 residues. Germline V gene data show CDR1 as SGHTA and CDR2 as FQGNSA. The junction had 5 bases not matched to a gene; V was cut back by 3 bases and J by 0 bases. The CDR3 DNA sequence: TGTGCCAGCAGCTTCGCGACAGGGAGCTCCTACGAGCAGTACTTC. Protein: CASSFATGSSYEQYF. Full variable domain (missing parts from reference TRBV7-2 and TRBJ2-7): GAGVSQSPSNKVTEKGKDVELRCDPISGHTALYWYRQSLGQGLEFLIYFQGNSAPDKSGLPSDRFSAERTGGSVSTLTIQRTQQEDSAVYLCASSFATGSSYEQYFGPGTRLTVT.

Comments on this clone: This specimen includes other DNA sequences encoding the same CDR3. V is TRBV7-2 and J is TRBJ1-1, with D uncertain. The germline V and J ends were trimmed by 4 bases and 3 bases, with 9 bases remaining between them. The CDR3 has 13 amino acids. Germline V gene lookup returns CDR1 SGHTA and CDR2 FQGNSA. The CDR3 loop is CASSSSYYTEAFF. The CDR3 nucleotides read TGTGCCAGCAGCTCCTCTTATTACACTGAAGCTTTCTTT.

The gene calls are TRBV27 and TRBJ2-7, with D possibly matching TRBD1 (5 bases). The CDR3 loop spans 13 amino acids. Trimming took off 4 bases at V and 7 bases at J, with 14 bases between the two ends. The V gene's germline CDR1 is MNHEY and CDR2 SMNVEV (reference sequence). CDR3 DNA: TGTGCCAGCAGTTACGCAGGGCCCCTGGAGCAGTACTTC. Protein product: CASSYAGPLEQYF.

CDR3 amino acids: CASSLGTGSGYGYTF. CDR3 DNA: TGTGCCAGCAGTTTGGGGACAGGGTCTGGCTATGGCTACACCTTC. The chain couples TRBV28 to TRBJ1-2; 9 bases are shared with TRBD1. Germline lookup yields CDR1 MDHEN and CDR2 SYDVKM. This CDR3 comprises 15 residues. V lost 3 bases to trimming and J lost 4 bases; unmatched junction nucleotides: 6.

In this sample, this clone turned up a few times. The chain is built from TRBV6-5 and TRBJ2-7; D not resolved. V shed 10 bases and J shed 4 bases, with 8 bases lying between them. Germline values: CDR1 MNHEY, CDR2 SVGAGI. This CDR3 is built from 10 residues. CDR3 DNA sequence: TGTGCCACCGGTAAATACGAGCAGTACTTC. Translated, it gives CATGKYEQYF.

The chain recombines TRBV7-3 with TRBJ2-1; perhaps TRBD2 as D (5 bases). The CDR3 loop spans 13 amino acids. CDR1 is SGHTA, CDR2 FQGTGA, per germline. V was cut by 0 bases and J by 6 bases, with 6 bases left in between. The CDR3 loop reads CASSLTGSNEQFF. DNA for the CDR3: TGTGCCAGCAGCTTAACGGGGAGCAATGAGCAGTTCTTC.

This clone was counted a few times. The genes are TRBV6-5 and TRBJ1-2; tentatively, D is TRBD1 (5 bases). The V end lost 5 bases, the J end lost 8 bases, and 12 bases lay between the germline ends. The CDR3 runs 12 residues. The germline CDR1 and CDR2 sequences are MNHEY and SVGAGI. The CDR3 DNA follows: TGTGCCAGCAGTGACATAGGGGTCGGCTACACCTTC. Residues: CASSDIGVGYTF.

V and J are TRBV6-5 and TRBJ1-5; TRBD1 aligns across 8 bases. This CDR3 contains 15 residues. Germline V gene sequence: CDR1 MNHEY, CDR2 SVGAGI. Germline trimming cut 10 bases from V and 1 base from J; bases unmatched to any gene: 9. CDR3 sequence (DNA): TGTGCCACGGGTCAGGGGGCTTCGAGCAATCAGCCCCAGCATTTT. As protein: CATGQGASSNQPQHF.

The rearrangement joins TRBV6-6 to TRBJ2-5; D remains ambiguous. This CDR3 has 13 amino acids. V was clipped by 3 bases and J by 4 bases, with 9 bases between them. The germline CDR1 and CDR2 sequences are MNHNY and SVGAGI (reference sequence). Written as DNA, the CDR3 is TGTGCCAGCAGTTATATCTCGGGAGAGACCCAGTACTTC. Protein sequence: CASSYISGETQYF.

The rearrangement uses TRBV28 and TRBJ1-2; 12 bases line up with TRBD1. Germline trimming cut 1 base from V and 4 bases from J; bases unmatched to any gene: 16. CDR3 length: 20 amino acids. The germline CDR1 and CDR2 sequences are MDHEN and SYDVKM. The CDR3: CASSLLDMTGTGGGSYGYTF. The CDR3 nucleotides read TGTGCCAGCAGTTTATTGGACATGACGGGGACAGGGGGCGGTAGCTATGGCTACACCTTC.

This clone was counted between two and nine times. The chain recombines TRBV6-5 with TRBJ2-7, with D perhaps TRBD2 (5 bases). V was pared by 2 bases and J by 2 bases, with 13 bases between. This CDR3 is 15 amino acids long. Germline CDR1 and CDR2: MNHEY and SVGAGI. The CDR3, as DNA: TGTGCCAGCAGTTACGAGGCGGGCCATCCCTACGAGCAGTACTTC. It is translated as CASSYEAGHPYEQYF.

This clone was seen a few times. This rearrangement joins TRBV11-2 to TRBJ1-1, with D unresolved. The CDR3 loop spans 13 amino acids. Germline CDR1 is SGHAT and CDR2 is FQNNGV. Between the trimmed V and J ends, which lost 9 bases and 1 base, there was a span of 12 bases. This CDR3 is CASSPSQNTEAFF. DNA for the CDR3: TGTGCCAGTAGCCCTTCACAGAACACTGAAGCTTTCTTT.

The gene calls are TRBV5-3 and TRBJ2-5, with TRBD2 matching 10 bases. TRBV5-3 is designated an ORF whose function remains uncertain. V shed 5 bases and J 0 bases; nucleotides not matched to a gene: 13. The CDR3 totals 18 residues. DNA of the CDR3: TGTGCCAGAAGGCCACCGGAGGATAGCGGGGGGAACCAAGAGACCCAGTACTTC. It specifies CARRPPEDSGGNQETQYF.

The chain joins TRBV13 to TRBJ2-3, with 10 bases aligning to TRBD1. J gave up 4 bases and V 2 bases, and 3 bases lay outside the gene matches. Germline loops: CDR1 PRHDT, CDR2 FYEKMQ (reference sequence). The CDR3 has 15 residues. Here the CDR3 reads CASSLKGQGADTQYF. CDR3 in DNA: TGTGCCAGCAGCTTAAAAGGACAGGGGGCAGATACGCAGTATTTT.

The chain links TRBV10-1 to TRBJ2-7, with D perhaps TRBD2 (5 bases). The CDR3 is made up of 15 amino acids. Looked up from germline, CDR1 is WNHNN and CDR2 is SYGVQD (reference sequence). Trimming left V 3 bases short and J 0 bases short, with 12 bases between. CDR3 residues: CASSDEGRSSYEQYF. CDR3 sequence (DNA): TGCGCCAGCAGTGACGAGGGTAGGAGCTCCTACGAGCAGTACTTC.

CDR3 nucleotide sequence: TGTGCCAGCAGTGAAGAGCAGGGCCGCGGAGAAAAACTGTTTTTT. Protein: CASSEEQGRGEKLFF. The genes are TRBV2 and TRBJ1-4; maybe TRBD1 (5 bases). The V gene's germline CDR1 is SNHLY and CDR2 FYNNEI. Trimming left V 1 base short and J 8 bases short, with 14 bases between. CDR3 size: 15 residues.

A few counts support this clone. The chain recombines TRBV2 with TRBJ2-7; D uncertain. The V end was cut by 9 bases, the J end by 1 base, with 10 bases between. The CDR3 spans 12 residues. Germline-derived CDR1 and CDR2 are SNHLY and FYNNEI. In nucleotides, the CDR3 is TGTGCCAGTTCGTCACAGTCCTACGAGCAGTACTTC. Its translation is CASSSQSYEQYF.

This chain joins TRBV10-1 and TRBJ1-1; the D is unclear. Deletions cut 7 bases from V and 6 bases from J, with 6 bases between. The CDR3 runs to 10 residues. In germline, CDR1 is WNHNN, CDR2 SYGVQD (reference sequence). The DNA for the CDR3 is TGCGCCAGCAAGAGGCCTGAAGCTTTCTTT. This codes for CASKRPEAFF.

V is TRBV6-5 and J is TRBJ1-1; D not certain. Trimming took off 8 bases at V and 3 bases at J, with 13 bases between the two ends. Germline-derived CDR1 and CDR2 are MNHEY and SVGAGI. The CDR3 loop spans 13 amino acids. The CDR3 spells CASVKVADTEAFF. CDR3 sequence (DNA): TGTGCCAGCGTTAAGGTCGCGGACACTGAAGCTTTCTTT.

As for this clone: At one end, the junction sequence differs from germline, possibly due to a read error. The chain uses TRBV5-4 and TRBJ2-7; 9 positions match TRBD2. Germline-derived CDR1 and CDR2 are SGHNT and YYREEE (reference sequence). The CDR3 is made up of 16 amino acids. In nucleotides, the CDR3 is TGTGCCAGCAGCTTGGAGGCTAGCGGGGTACAATACGGGCAGTACTTC. It is translated as CASSLEASGVQYGQYF.